One sample yielded the 25 T cell receptor beta chains listed below, sequenced in a study of PD-L1 blockade in urothelial cancer. Sequenced by immunoSEQ multiplex PCR; TCRdb stores in-frame clones only, minus some. The sample records about 73,000 clones, 70% to 90% being singletons. The specimen was PBMCs, collected around atezolizumab (anti-PD-L1) treatment. The receptors stem from a man between 60 and 75 years old with urothelial cancer.

The rearrangement joins TRBV28 to TRBJ1-1; D is ambiguous. Germline CDR1 reads MDHEN; CDR2 reads SYDVKM. The CDR3 sequence is 12 residues long. Trimming took 5 bases from V and 9 from J, leaving 13 bases between them. The DNA of the CDR3 is TGTGCCAGCAGTCCTCAACACCTGCAAGCTTTCTTT. As protein: CASSPQHLQAFF.

The chain has TRBV9 and TRBJ2-5; 7 nucleotides align to TRBD1. Trimming cost V 0 bases and J 5 bases; bases outside gene matches: 4. Looked up from germline, CDR1 is SGDLS and CDR2 is YYNGEE. This CDR3 has 14 amino acids. CDR3 loop: CASSVGGQRETQYF. The CDR3 nucleotides are TGTGCCAGCAGCGTAGGGGGACAGAGGGAGACCCAGTACTTC.

The J gene is TRBJ1-1, the V gene TRBV5-1; D is unclear. Deletions cut 4 bases from V and 1 base from J, with 14 bases between. This CDR3 comprises 15 residues. CDR1 is SGHRS and CDR2 is YFSETQ in the germline V gene. The CDR3 DNA sequence: TGCGCCAGCAGCCTCTCGGGTCGCGGGAACACTGAAGCTTTCTTT. This gives the protein CASSLSGRGNTEAFF.

The chain links TRBV5-6 to TRBJ2-7; D might be TRBD1 (6 bases). The CDR3 is made up of 15 amino acids. The germline CDR1 and CDR2 sequences are SGHDT and YYEEEE. V lost 3 bases and J 4 bases, leaving 17 bases between the germline ends. CDR3 nucleotides: TGTGCCAGCAGCTATTCGTCAGGGGTCCGATACGAGCAGTACTTC. The encoded protein is CASSYSSGVRYEQYF.

The rearrangement joins TRBV4-1 to TRBJ1-5; perhaps TRBD1 as D (5 bases). V was pared by 1 base and J by 11 bases, with 18 bases between. The CDR3 loop spans 15 amino acids. CDR1 and CDR2 from the germline V gene are MGHRA and YSYEKL. The CDR3 protein is CASSQADGGRGAQHF. DNA of the CDR3: TGCGCCAGCAGCCAAGCGGATGGGGGGAGGGGCGCCCAGCATTTT.

This clone came up once. The chain links TRBV5-4 to TRBJ2-2; 9 bases are a match to TRBD1. Germline CDR1 and CDR2: SGHNT and YYREEE (reference sequence). The length of the CDR3 is 15 residues. With V trimmed by 4 bases and J by 5 bases, 6 bases remained unmatched. The CDR3 region is CASSMPGQGTGELFF. The CDR3 region has the DNA TGTGCCAGCAGCATGCCGGGACAGGGAACCGGGGAGCTGTTTTTT.

The V call is TRBV15, the J call TRBJ1-4; no clear D gene. Trimming shortened V by 0 bases and J by 7 bases, and 15 bases separated the two germline ends. Germline CDR1 and CDR2: LNHNV and YYDKDF (reference sequence). The CDR3 sequence is 16 residues long. CDR3 sequence reads: CATSRDSGIAREKLFF. The CDR3 region has the DNA TGTGCCACCAGCAGAGACTCCGGGATAGCCCGTGAAAAACTGTTTTTT.

This chain connects TRBV6-1 to TRBJ1-1, with TRBD1 matching over 9 bases. The CDR3 totals 13 residues. The V gene end was trimmed by 6 bases and the J gene end by 3 bases; junction bases not matched to a gene: 2. CDR1 MNHNS and CDR2 SASEGT come from the germline V gene. CDR3 protein: CASRRDRDTEAFF. Here the CDR3 DNA reads TGTGCCAGCAGGCGGGACAGGGACACTGAAGCTTTCTTT.

The chain combines TRBV5-1 with TRBJ2-1; 9 nucleotides line up with TRBD1. This CDR3 region has 20 residues. V was clipped by 4 bases and J by 0 bases; unmatched bases: 17. Germline V gives CDR1 SGHRS, CDR2 YFSETQ. The chain's CDR3 is CASSPTRDRVGGSSYNEQFF. The CDR3 DNA is TGCGCCAGCAGCCCAACCCGGGACAGGGTAGGCGGGAGCTCCTACAATGAGCAGTTCTTC.

This chain connects TRBV5-4 to TRBJ2-3, with 10 bases aligning to TRBD1. CDR3 size: 16 residues. Per the germline V gene, CDR1 is SGHNT and CDR2 is YYREEE (reference sequence). V was clipped by 4 bases and J by 2 bases; unmatched bases: 7. The CDR3 here is CASSGDRGQVTDTQYF. The CDR3 DNA reads TGTGCCAGCAGCGGAGACAGGGGGCAAGTCACAGATACGCAGTATTTT.

The chain links TRBV19 to TRBJ1-5, with a tentative D call TRBD1 (5 bases). The CDR3 is made up of 12 amino acids. CDR1 LNHDA and CDR2 SQIVND come from the germline V gene (reference sequence). Between the trimmed V and J ends, which lost 8 bases and 6 bases, there was a span of 11 bases. This chain's CDR3 is CASQGGVQPQHF. For the CDR3, the DNA is TGTGCCAGTCAGGGTGGAGTTCAGCCCCAGCATTTT.

The chain combines TRBV15 with TRBJ2-2, with a weak D call TRBD1 (5 bases). V was cut by 6 bases and J by 4 bases, with 18 bases left in between. The germline V gene encodes CDR1 LNHNV and CDR2 YYDKDF (reference sequence). The CDR3 extends over 16 amino acids. The CDR3 sequence: CATRVSGLLSTGELFF. CDR3 nucleotide sequence: TGTGCCACCAGGGTCTCAGGGCTCCTGAGCACCGGGGAGCTGTTTTTT.

The chain employs TRBV5-1 and TRBJ2-2; TRBD2 agrees at 10 bases. Losses at the gene ends were 0 bases for V and 4 bases for J; bases not matched to a gene: 3. From germline, CDR1 is SGHRS and CDR2 YFSETQ. The CDR3 totals 16 residues. The CDR3 coding sequence is TGCGCCAGCAGCTTGGCCGGGACTAGCGTCACCGGGGAGCTGTTTTTT. Residues: CASSLAGTSVTGELFF. Combining the CDR3 with reference TRBV5-1 and TRBJ2-2 gives the whole variable domain KAGVTQTPRYLIKTRGQQVTLSCSPISGHRSVSWYQQTPGQGLQFLFEYFSETQRNKGNFPGRFSGRQFSNSRSEMNVSTLELGDSALYLCASSLAGTSVTGELFFGEGSRLTVL.

V usage is TRBV7-9 and J usage is TRBJ2-5; D ambiguous. With 5 bases removed from V and 7 bases from J, the gap between germline ends came to 14 bases. The CDR3 length is 13 residues. CDR1 and CDR2 from the germline V gene are SEHNR and FQNEAQ (reference sequence). In DNA, the CDR3 is TGTGCCAGCAGCCCCGATCCACCAGGGACCCAGTACTTC. Translated, it gives CASSPDPPGTQYF.

V and J are TRBV5-1 and TRBJ2-3; D possibly corresponds to TRBD2 (5 bases). The V end was cut by 0 bases, the J end by 6 bases, with 8 bases between. This CDR3 comprises 13 residues. The germline gives CDR1 SGHRS, CDR2 YFSETQ. The CDR3 loop reads CASSLGTGDTQYF. DNA of the CDR3: TGCGCCAGCAGCTTGGGTACGGGGGATACGCAGTATTTT. Based on the CDR3 plus reference TRBV5-1 and TRBJ2-3, the full variable domain is KAGVTQTPRYLIKTRGQQVTLSCSPISGHRSVSWYQQTPGQGLQFLFEYFSETQRNKGNFPGRFSGRQFSNSRSEMNVSTLELGDSALYLCASSLGTGDTQYFGPGTRLTVL.

This clone was counted between two and nine times. The chain is built from TRBV6-5 and TRBJ1-2; perhaps TRBD1 as D (6 bases). Germline loops: CDR1 MNHEY, CDR2 SVGAGI. V was cut by 6 bases and J by 4 bases, with 9 bases left in between. This CDR3 has 12 amino acids. The CDR3 loop is CASRKDSYGYTF. CDR3 in DNA: TGTGCCAGCAGAAAGGACAGCTATGGCTACACCTTC.

The chain recombines TRBV5-4 with TRBJ1-2; D remains ambiguous. Trimming cost V 1 base and J 1 base, with 8 bases left between them. CDR1 SGHNT and CDR2 YYREEE come from the germline V gene (reference sequence). The CDR3 loop spans 14 amino acids. The DNA for the CDR3 is TGTGCCAGCAGCTTGCGGCGGGATAACTATGGCTACACCTTC. As protein: CASSLRRDNYGYTF.

The rearrangement links TRBV7-7 to TRBJ2-2, with TRBD1 identical over 9 bases. The J segment lost 6 bases and the V segment lost 5 bases, leaving 7 bases of the junction unmatched. There are 15 residues in the CDR3. Germline loops: CDR1 SSHAT, CDR2 FNYEAQ (reference sequence). CDR3 DNA: TGTGCCAGCAGCGACAGGGGGATAGGCGCCGGGGAGCTGTTTTTT. Encoded protein: CASSDRGIGAGELFF.

The V and J genes are TRBV29-1 and TRBJ1-1, with D possibly matching TRBD1 (6 bases). The CDR3 length is 12 residues. Germline CDR1 reads SQVTM; CDR2 reads ANQGSEA. V was shortened by 7 bases and J by 0 bases, with 9 bases between the two germline ends. CDR3 nucleotides: TGCAGCGGCAGGGGTCTGAACACTGAAGCTTTCTTT. Protein: CSGRGLNTEAFF.

The chain has TRBV7-3 and TRBJ2-5, with D tentatively TRBD1 (6 bases). This CDR3 has 13 amino acids. The V and J ends lost 5 bases and 5 bases respectively, with 12 bases between them. Germline CDR1 reads SGHTA; CDR2 reads FQGTGA. CDR3: CASSPQGYETQYF. The CDR3 DNA reads TGTGCCAGCAGCCCACAGGGATACGAGACCCAGTACTTC.

The chain employs TRBV10-3 and TRBJ2-7; D may be TRBD1 (6 bases). Deletions cut 3 bases from V and 6 bases from J, with 9 bases between. This CDR3 has 12 amino acids. Germline V CDR1 and CDR2: ENHRY, SYGVKD. CDR3: CAISEQGVEQYF. CDR3 DNA: TGTGCCATCAGTGAACAGGGAGTCGAGCAGTACTTC.

The chain links TRBV10-2 to TRBJ2-5, with D possibly being TRBD1 (6 bases). The CDR3 has 13 residues. V gave up 8 bases and J gave up 2 bases, with 12 bases separating them. The germline gives CDR1 WSHSY, CDR2 SAAADI. CDR3 region: CASGWTEQETQYF. In DNA, the CDR3 is TGCGCCAGCGGGTGGACAGAACAAGAGACCCAGTACTTC.

The chain links TRBV19 to TRBJ1-2; TRBD1 agrees at 7 bases. J lost 11 bases, V lost 3 bases, and 12 bases had no gene match. CDR3 length: 14 amino acids. The V gene's germline CDR1 is LNHDA and CDR2 SQIVND (reference sequence). The CDR3 DNA reads TGTGCCAGTAGTATCTTCCCGGGGACAGCCAAATACACCTTC. Translating gives CASSIFPGTAKYTF.

This rearrangement joins TRBV4-3 to TRBJ1-4, with no clear D. Trimming shortened V by 4 bases and J by 4 bases, and 19 bases separated the two germline ends. The CDR3 is 17 amino acids. Germline V lookup: CDR1 LGHNA, CDR2 YSLEER. Here the CDR3 DNA reads TGCGCCAGCAGCCTCCAGCCCCCGGGGTCTTTTAATGAAAAACTGTTTTTT. Translation: CASSLQPPGSFNEKLFF.

V usage is TRBV12-5 and J usage is TRBJ2-5; D is perhaps TRBD2 (6 bases). V dropped 1 base and J dropped 9 bases, with 15 bases sitting between them. From germline, CDR1 is LGHNT and CDR2 FRNRAP. CDR3 length: 14 residues. For the CDR3, the DNA is TGTGCTAGTGGTTTGGATGCGGGCGGGGCCCCCCAGTACTTC. Translation gives CASGLDAGGAPQYF.